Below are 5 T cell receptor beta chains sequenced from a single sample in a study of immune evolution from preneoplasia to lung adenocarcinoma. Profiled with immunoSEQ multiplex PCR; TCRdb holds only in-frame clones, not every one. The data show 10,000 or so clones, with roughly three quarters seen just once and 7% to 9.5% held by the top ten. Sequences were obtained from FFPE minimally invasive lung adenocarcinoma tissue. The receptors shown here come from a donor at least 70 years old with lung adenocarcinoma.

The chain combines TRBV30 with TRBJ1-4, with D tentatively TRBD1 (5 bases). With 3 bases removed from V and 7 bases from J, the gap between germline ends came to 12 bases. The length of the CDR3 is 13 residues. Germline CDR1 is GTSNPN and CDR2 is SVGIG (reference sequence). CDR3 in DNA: TGTGCCTGGAGAGCGAGCGGGGGTGAAAAACTGTTTTTT. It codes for CAWRASGGEKLFF.

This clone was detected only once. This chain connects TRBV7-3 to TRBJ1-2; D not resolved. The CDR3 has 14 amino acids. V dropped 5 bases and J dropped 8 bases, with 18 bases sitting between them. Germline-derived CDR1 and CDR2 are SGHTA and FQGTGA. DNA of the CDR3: TGTGCCAGCAGCCGGGGAATTGATCGCGGCGGCTACACCTTC. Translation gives CASSRGIDRGGYTF.

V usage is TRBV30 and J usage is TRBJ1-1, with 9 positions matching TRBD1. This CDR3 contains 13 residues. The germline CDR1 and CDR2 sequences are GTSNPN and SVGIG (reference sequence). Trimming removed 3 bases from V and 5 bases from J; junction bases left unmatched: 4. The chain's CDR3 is CAWSGTGWTEAFF. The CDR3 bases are TGTGCCTGGAGCGGGACAGGGTGGACTGAAGCTTTCTTT.

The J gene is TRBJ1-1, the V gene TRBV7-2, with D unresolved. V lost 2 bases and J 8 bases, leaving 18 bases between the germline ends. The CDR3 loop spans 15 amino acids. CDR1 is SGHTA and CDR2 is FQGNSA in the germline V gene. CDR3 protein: CASSLYPGFSTEAFF. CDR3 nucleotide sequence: TGTGCCAGCAGCTTATATCCCGGGTTCTCGACCGAAGCTTTCTTT.

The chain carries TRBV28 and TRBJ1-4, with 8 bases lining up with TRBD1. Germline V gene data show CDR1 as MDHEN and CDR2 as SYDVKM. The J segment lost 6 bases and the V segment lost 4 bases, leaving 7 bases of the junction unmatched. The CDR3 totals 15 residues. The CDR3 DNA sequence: TGTGCCAGCAGTTCTCCAGGGGGCGGGCATGAAAAACTGTTTTTT. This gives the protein CASSSPGGGHEKLFF.